The clone carrying this TCR beta chain was found a few times. The record originates from a study of T-cell memory formation after mild COVID-19. One entry per CDR3 protein, called by TCRdb with MiXCR from the 5' RACE reads. This repertoire shows fewer than 300,000 distinct CDR3 sequences, 15% to 20% found once; its top ten account for 20% to 25%. Material: PBMCs or a T cell subset sorted from them (not recorded which). The sequence was obtained from a man between 18 and 35 years old who had mild COVID-19 (a few samples of this study predate the infection). Cell type and time point are not known.

The CDR3 DNA is TGTGCCAGCAGCCCCGGACAGGGTGGTGGAAACACCATATATTTT. Amino acids: CASSPGQGGGNTIYF. This chain connects TRBV7-8 to TRBJ1-3; 8 bases map to TRBD1. In germline, CDR1 is SGHVS, CDR2 FQNEAQ. V lost 5 bases and J lost 3; bases outside the gene matches: 6. The CDR3 runs 15 residues. Full variable domain (outside the CDR3, taken from reference TRBV7-8 and TRBJ1-3): GAGVSQSPRYKVAKRGQDVALRCDPISGHVSLFWYQQALGQGPEFLTYFQNEAQLDKSGLPSDRFFAERPEGSVSTLKIQRTQQEDSAVYLCASSPGQGGGNTIYFGEGSWLTVV.